This is a list of T cell receptor beta chains from one sample in a study of persistence of HIV-infected CD4 T cells. Antigen specificity for these receptors is unknown. Profiling relied on immunoSEQ multiplex PCR, and the TCRdb table lists in-frame clones only, not all of them. The sample lists about 13,000 clones; about 72% were seen once. The sequencing used CD4+ T cells sorted from PBMCs after roughly 18-hour stimulation, collected from a patient who received antiretroviral therapy. The receptors originated from an adult man with HIV who was CMV-seropositive. CDR3s include the opening cysteine and the closing phenylalanine or tryptophan.

V gene: TRBV6-1
J gene: TRBJ1-1
CDR3 protein: CASTQGAGTEAFF

V gene: TRBV6-5
J gene: TRBJ2-3
CDR3 protein: CASSYDRPSTDTQYF

V gene: TRBV6-6
J gene: TRBJ1-5
CDR3 protein: CASSYGGTDNQPQHF

V gene: TRBV28
J gene: TRBJ1-1
CDR3 protein: CASSLRVGEAFF

V gene: TRBV6-1
J gene: TRBJ2-2
CDR3 protein: CASSEFDRTPGELFF

V gene: TRBV7-3
J gene: TRBJ2-1
CDR3 protein: CASSRSGLAGGNEQFF

V gene: TRBV28
J gene: TRBJ2-4
CDR3 protein: CASSLGGSDIQYF

V gene: TRBV2
J gene: TRBJ2-5
CDR3 protein: CASSERVAGGQETQYF

V gene: TRBV7-9
J gene: TRBJ1-4
CDR3 protein: CASSLEAGSEEKLFF

V gene: TRBV18
J gene: TRBJ2-7
CDR3 protein: CASSPGRGVTYEQYF

V gene: TRBV3-1/TRBV3-2
J gene: TRBJ2-7
CDR3 protein: CASRAGTGNEQYF

V gene: TRBV29-1
J gene: TRBJ1-1
CDR3 protein: CSAGHGGRGTEAFF

V gene: TRBV18
J gene: TRBJ1-1
CDR3 protein: CASSRIFPGDFGGAGRGGTEAFF

V gene: TRBV6-1
J gene: TRBJ1-1
CDR3 protein: CASSERGAFF

V gene: TRBV28
J gene: TRBJ1-1
CDR3 protein: CASSLGVGVNTEAFF

V gene: TRBV6-5
J gene: TRBJ2-1
CDR3 protein: CASSYRAGGNEQFF

V gene: TRBV6-4
J gene: TRBJ2-7
CDR3 protein: CATAGQTYEQYF

V gene: TRBV29-1
J gene: TRBJ1-4
CDR3 protein: CSVGKSGPATNEKLFF

V gene: TRBV7-2
J gene: TRBJ1-1
CDR3 protein: CASSLGGAANTEAFF

V gene: TRBV28
J gene: TRBJ2-2
CDR3 protein: CASATKPLTGELFF

V gene: TRBV11-3
J gene: TRBJ2-1
CDR3 protein: CASSSRTSGGRDEQFF

V gene: TRBV11-2
J gene: TRBJ2-5
CDR3 protein: CASSLGTTRETQYF

V gene: TRBV28
J gene: TRBJ2-7
CDR3 protein: CASVKVFSYEQYF

V gene: TRBV21-1
J gene: TRBJ2-3
CDR3 protein: CASSKGRVSGGGDTQYF

V gene: TRBV29-1
J gene: TRBJ2-1
CDR3 protein: CSVGSGGTLYNEQFF

V gene: TRBV5-1
J gene: TRBJ1-5
CDR3 protein: CASSLEGSSQPQHF

V gene: TRBV5-1
J gene: TRBJ2-1
CDR3 protein: CASSLQTGDNEQFF

V gene: TRBV2
J gene: TRBJ1-1
CDR3 protein: CASSVLLDMGAFF

V gene: TRBV19
J gene: TRBJ2-2
CDR3 protein: CASSVGPPGELFF

V gene: TRBV14
J gene: TRBJ2-7
CDR3 protein: CASSQDKAGGPPDEQYF

V gene: TRBV14
J gene: TRBJ2-2
CDR3 protein: CASRERGPAGELFF

V gene: TRBV28
J gene: TRBJ2-5
CDR3 protein: CASSLLASGGRETQYF

V gene: TRBV3-1/TRBV3-2
J gene: TRBJ2-3
CDR3 protein: CASTLTGGAGTDTQYF

V gene: TRBV12-1
J gene: TRBJ1-2
CDR3 protein: CASSFEWDGYTF

V gene: TRBV5-1
J gene: TRBJ1-2
CDR3 protein: CASSLYAGENYGYTF

V gene: TRBV19
J gene: TRBJ1-5
CDR3 protein: CASSIGDRGAQPQHF

V gene: TRBV5-1
J gene: TRBJ2-7
CDR3 protein: CASSLDRGGNEQYF

V gene: TRBV7-7
J gene: TRBJ2-2
CDR3 protein: CASSRGGAHTGELFF

V gene: TRBV2
J gene: TRBJ1-6
CDR3 protein: CASMGTVNSPLHF

V gene: TRBV6-5
J gene: TRBJ2-7
CDR3 protein: CASLGGSREQYF

V gene: TRBV4-1
J gene: TRBJ1-3
CDR3 protein: CASSKQDRATGNTIYF

V gene: TRBV28
J gene: TRBJ2-3
CDR3 protein: CASSPDSGVLRTQYF

V gene: TRBV28
J gene: TRBJ1-2
CDR3 protein: CASSPPGTAYGYTF

V gene: TRBV2
J gene: TRBJ2-3
CDR3 protein: CASSLAGNTDTQYF

V gene: TRBV30
J gene: TRBJ2-3
CDR3 protein: CAWCRDFGGGTDTQYF

V gene: TRBV20-1
J gene: TRBJ2-7
CDR3 protein: CSASRGRDEQYF

V gene: TRBV7-2
J gene: TRBJ2-7
CDR3 protein: CASSFGLAAKAYEQYF

V gene: TRBV12-3/TRBV12-4
J gene: TRBJ1-2
CDR3 protein: CASSLEQEYGYTF

V gene: TRBV7-3
J gene: TRBJ1-1
CDR3 protein: CASSSGGGTTEAFF

V gene: TRBV11-1
J gene: TRBJ2-1
CDR3 protein: CASSTRQGKNEQFF

V gene: TRBV6-5
J gene: TRBJ2-1
CDR3 protein: CASSYDEDNEQFF